This TCR beta chain was recorded in a study of prognosis after radiotherapy for stage I lung cancer. Genomic DNA served as the source from which two-round multiplex PCR generated TCR beta CDR3 amplicons. The authors ran first-round PCR with primers specific to each TRBV and TRBJ gene. TCRdb passed the multiplex PCR reads through MiXCR, listing each CDR3 protein once. The sample comprises roughly 20,000 distinct CDR3 sequences, approximately 39% of which are singletons, and roughly 32% rests with the top ten. CDR1 MNHEY and CDR2 SVGEGT come from the germline V gene. V lost 2 bases to trimming and J lost 2 bases, with 10 bases between them. The CDR3 is 14 residues long. Turning to this clonotype: This probably arose from a read error, given a far larger clone one base away.

The sequences come from PBMCs, collected before or after stereotactic body radiation therapy (not recorded which). The clonotype comes from a donor over 45 with non-small cell lung cancer. The chain uses TRBV6-2 or TRBV6-3 and TRBJ2-7, with D maybe TRBD2 (5 bases). The CDR3 sequence: CASSYQRIAYEQYF. The CDR3 DNA follows: TGTGCCAGCAGTTACCAGCGGATCGCCTACGAGCAGTACTTC.